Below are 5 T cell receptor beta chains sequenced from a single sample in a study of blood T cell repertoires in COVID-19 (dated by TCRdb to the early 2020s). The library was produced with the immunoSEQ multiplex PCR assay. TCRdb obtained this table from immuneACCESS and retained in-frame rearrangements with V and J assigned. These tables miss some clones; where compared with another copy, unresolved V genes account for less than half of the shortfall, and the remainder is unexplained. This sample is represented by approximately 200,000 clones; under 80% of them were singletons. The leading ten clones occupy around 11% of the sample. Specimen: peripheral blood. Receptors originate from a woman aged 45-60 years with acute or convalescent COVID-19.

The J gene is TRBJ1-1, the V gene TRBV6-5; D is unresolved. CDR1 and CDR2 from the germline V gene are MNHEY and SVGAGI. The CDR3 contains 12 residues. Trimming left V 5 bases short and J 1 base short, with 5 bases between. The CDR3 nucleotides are TGTGCCAGCAGTAGACAGAACACTGAAGCTTTCTTT. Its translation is CASSRQNTEAFF.

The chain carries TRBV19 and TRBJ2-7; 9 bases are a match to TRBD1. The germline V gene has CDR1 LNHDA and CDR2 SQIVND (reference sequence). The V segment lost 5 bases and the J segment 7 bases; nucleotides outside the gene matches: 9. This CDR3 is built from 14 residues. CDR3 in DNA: TGTGCCAGTAGTCCCACAACTGACAGGGGGGAGCAGTACTTC. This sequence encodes CASSPTTDRGEQYF.

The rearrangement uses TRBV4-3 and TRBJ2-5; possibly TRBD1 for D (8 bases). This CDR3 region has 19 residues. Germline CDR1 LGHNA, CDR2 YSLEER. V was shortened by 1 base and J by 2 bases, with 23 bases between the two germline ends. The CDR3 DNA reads TGCGCCAGCAGCCAAGTGCCGTTCGTAACAGGGGGGGAACAAGAGACCCAGTACTTC. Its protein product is CASSQVPFVTGGEQETQYF.

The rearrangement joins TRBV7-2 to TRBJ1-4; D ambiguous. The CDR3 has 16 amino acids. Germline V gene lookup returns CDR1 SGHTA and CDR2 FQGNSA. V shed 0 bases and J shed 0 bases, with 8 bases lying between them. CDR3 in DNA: TGTGCCAGCAGCTTAGCTCGGAGAACAACTAATGAAAAACTGTTTTTT. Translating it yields CASSLARRTTNEKLFF. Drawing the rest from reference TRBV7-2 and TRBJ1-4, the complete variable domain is GAGVSQSPSNKVTEKGKDVELRCDPISGHTALYWYRQSLGQGLEFLIYFQGNSAPDKSGLPSDRFSAERTGGSVSTLTIQRTQQEDSAVYLCASSLARRTTNEKLFFGSGTQLSVL.

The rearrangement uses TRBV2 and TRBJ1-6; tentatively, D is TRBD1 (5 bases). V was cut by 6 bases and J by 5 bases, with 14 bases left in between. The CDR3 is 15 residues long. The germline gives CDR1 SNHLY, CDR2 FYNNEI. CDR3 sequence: CASRRIGEHNSPLHF. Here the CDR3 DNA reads TGTGCCAGCAGGAGAATAGGGGAACATAATTCACCCCTCCACTTT.